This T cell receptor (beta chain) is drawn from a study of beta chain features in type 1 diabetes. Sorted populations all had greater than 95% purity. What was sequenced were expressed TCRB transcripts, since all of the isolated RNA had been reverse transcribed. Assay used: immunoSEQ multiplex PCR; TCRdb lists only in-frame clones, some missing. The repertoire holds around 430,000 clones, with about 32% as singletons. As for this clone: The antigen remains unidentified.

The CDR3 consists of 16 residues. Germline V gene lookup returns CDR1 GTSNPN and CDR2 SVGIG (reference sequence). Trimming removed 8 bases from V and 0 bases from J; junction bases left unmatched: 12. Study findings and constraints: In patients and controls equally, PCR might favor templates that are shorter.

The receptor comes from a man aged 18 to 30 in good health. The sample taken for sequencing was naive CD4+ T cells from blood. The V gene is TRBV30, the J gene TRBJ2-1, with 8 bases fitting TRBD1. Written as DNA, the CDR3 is TGTGCCAGTAACCGGGGCGGGACAGGCTCCTACAATGAGCAGTTCTTC. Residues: CASNRGGTGSYNEQFF.